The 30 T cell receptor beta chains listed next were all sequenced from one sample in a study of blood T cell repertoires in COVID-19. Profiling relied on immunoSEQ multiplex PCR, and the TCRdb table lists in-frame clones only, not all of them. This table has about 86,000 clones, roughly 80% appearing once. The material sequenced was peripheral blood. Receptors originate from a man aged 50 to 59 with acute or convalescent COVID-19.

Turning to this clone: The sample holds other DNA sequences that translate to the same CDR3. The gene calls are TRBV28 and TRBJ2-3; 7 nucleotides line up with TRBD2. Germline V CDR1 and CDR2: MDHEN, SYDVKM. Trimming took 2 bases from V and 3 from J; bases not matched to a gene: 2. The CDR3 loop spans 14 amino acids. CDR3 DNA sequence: TGTGCCAGCAGTTTAGCGGGAGTGACAGATACGCAGTATTTT. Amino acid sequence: CASSLAGVTDTQYF. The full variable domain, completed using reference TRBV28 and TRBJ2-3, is DVKVTQSSRYLVKRTGEKVFLECVQDMDHENMFWYRQDPGLGLRLIYFSYDVKMKEKGDIPEGYSVSREKKERFSLILESASTNQTSMYLCASSLAGVTDTQYFGPGTRLTVL.

The CDR3 reads CASSRFGTDGNTIYF. CDR3 in DNA: TGTGCCAGCAGTCGATTTGGGACAGATGGAAACACCATATATTTT. V and J are TRBV6-2 or TRBV6-3 and TRBJ1-3; 7 bases align to TRBD1. Trimming cost V 5 bases and J 3 bases; bases outside gene matches: 7. Germline values: CDR1 MNHEY, CDR2 SVGEGT. The CDR3 extends over 15 amino acids.

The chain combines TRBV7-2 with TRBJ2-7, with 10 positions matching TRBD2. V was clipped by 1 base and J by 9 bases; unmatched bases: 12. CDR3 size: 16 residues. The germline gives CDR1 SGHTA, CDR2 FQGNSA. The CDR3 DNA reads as TGTGCCAGCAGCTTAGTTAGTGCCAGCGGGAGGGCCTTGCAGTACTTC. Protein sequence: CASSLVSASGRALQYF.

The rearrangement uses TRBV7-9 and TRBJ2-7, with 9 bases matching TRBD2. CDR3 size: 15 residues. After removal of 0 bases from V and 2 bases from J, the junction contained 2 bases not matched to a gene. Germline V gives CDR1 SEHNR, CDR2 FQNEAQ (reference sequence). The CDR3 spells CASSLAAGGAYEQYF. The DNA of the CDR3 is TGTGCCAGCAGCTTAGCTGCGGGAGGGGCCTACGAGCAGTACTTC.

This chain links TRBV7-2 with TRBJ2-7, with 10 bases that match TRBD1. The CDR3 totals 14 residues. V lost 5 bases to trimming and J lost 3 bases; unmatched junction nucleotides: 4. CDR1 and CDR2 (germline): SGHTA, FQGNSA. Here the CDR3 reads CASSPGTGVYEQYF. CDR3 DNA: TGTGCCAGCAGCCCAGGGACAGGGGTCTACGAGCAGTACTTC.

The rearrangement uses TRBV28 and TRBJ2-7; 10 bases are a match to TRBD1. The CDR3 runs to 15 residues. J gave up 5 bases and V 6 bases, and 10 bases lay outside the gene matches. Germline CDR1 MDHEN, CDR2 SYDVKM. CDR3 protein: CASRHRDRGPHEQYF. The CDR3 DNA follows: TGTGCCAGCAGACATCGGGACAGGGGTCCCCACGAGCAGTACTTC.

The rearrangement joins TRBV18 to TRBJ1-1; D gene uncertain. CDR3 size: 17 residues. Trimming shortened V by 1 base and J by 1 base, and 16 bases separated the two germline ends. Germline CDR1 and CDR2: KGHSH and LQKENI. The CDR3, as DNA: TGTGCCAGCTCACCACGGTTGCGCGGGGAGTCGAACACTGAAGCTTTCTTT. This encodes CASSPRLRGESNTEAFF.

CDR3 region: CASGEANYGYTF. CDR3 nucleotide sequence: TGTGCCAGCGGAGAGGCTAACTATGGCTACACCTTC. This chain links TRBV6-5 with TRBJ1-2; unclear D gene. CDR3 length equals 12 residues. V was cut by 8 bases and J by 0 bases, with 7 bases left in between. In germline, CDR1 is MNHEY, CDR2 SVGAGI.

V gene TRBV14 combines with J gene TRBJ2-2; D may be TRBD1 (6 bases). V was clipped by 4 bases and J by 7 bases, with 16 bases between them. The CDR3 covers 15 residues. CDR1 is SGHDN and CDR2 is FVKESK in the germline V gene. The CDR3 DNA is TGTGCCAGCAGCCTTGTGGCAGGGGTCGGCGGGGAGCTGTTTTTT. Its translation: CASSLVAGVGGELFF.

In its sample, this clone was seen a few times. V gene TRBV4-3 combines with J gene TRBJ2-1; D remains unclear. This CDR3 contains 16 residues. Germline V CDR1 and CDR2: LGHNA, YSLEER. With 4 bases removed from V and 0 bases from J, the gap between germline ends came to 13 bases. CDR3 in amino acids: CASSRSLLSSYNEQFF. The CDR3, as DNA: TGCGCCAGCAGCCGCTCCCTCCTTAGCTCCTACAATGAGCAGTTCTTC.

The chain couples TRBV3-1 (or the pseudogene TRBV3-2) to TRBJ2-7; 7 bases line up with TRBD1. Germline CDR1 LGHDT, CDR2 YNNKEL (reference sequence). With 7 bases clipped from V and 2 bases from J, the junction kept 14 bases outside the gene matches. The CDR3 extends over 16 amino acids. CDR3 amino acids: CASKNPRDRHTYEQYF. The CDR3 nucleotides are TGTGCCAGCAAGAACCCCCGGGACAGACATACCTACGAGCAGTACTTC.

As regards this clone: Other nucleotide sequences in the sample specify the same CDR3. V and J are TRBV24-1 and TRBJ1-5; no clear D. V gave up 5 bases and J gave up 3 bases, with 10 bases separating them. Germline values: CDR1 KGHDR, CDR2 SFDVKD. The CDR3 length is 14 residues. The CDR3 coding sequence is TGTGCCACCAGTGCCCCCGGTACCAATCAGCCCCAGCATTTT. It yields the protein CATSAPGTNQPQHF.

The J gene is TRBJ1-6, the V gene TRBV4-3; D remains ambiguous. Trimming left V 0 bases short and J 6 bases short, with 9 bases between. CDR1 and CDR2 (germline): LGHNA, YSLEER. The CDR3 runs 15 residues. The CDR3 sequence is CASSQDKSVNSPLHF. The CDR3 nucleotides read TGCGCCAGCAGCCAAGATAAATCTGTTAATTCACCCCTCCACTTT.

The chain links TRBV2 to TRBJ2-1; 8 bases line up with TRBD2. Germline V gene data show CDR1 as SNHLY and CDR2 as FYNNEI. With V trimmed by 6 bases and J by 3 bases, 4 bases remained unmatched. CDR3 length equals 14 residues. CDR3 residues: CASRAGGLYNEQFF. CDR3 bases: TGTGCCAGCAGGGCGGGGGGACTCTACAATGAGCAGTTCTTC.

The CDR3 bases are TGTGCCAGCACCGAGGGACAGGGAAGGACTGAAGCTTTCTTT. Translation: CASTEGQGRTEAFF. V is TRBV6-5 and J is TRBJ1-1, with 9 bases fitting TRBD1. Losses at the gene ends were 7 bases for V and 5 bases for J; bases not matched to a gene: 8. The CDR3 runs to 14 residues. Germline V gene lookup returns CDR1 MNHEY and CDR2 SVGAGI.

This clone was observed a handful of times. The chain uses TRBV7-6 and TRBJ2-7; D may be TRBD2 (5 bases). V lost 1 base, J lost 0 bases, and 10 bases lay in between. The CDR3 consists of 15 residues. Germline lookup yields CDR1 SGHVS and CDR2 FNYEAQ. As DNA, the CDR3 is TGTGCCAGCAGCTTAGATATCGGGGTCTCCTACGAGCAGTACTTC. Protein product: CASSLDIGVSYEQYF.

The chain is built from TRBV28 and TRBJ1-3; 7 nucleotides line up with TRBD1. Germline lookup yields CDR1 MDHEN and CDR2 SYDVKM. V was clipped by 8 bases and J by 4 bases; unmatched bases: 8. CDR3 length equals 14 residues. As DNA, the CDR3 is TGTGCCAGCGGATCCGGGACAGTGGGAAACACCATATATTTT. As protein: CASGSGTVGNTIYF.

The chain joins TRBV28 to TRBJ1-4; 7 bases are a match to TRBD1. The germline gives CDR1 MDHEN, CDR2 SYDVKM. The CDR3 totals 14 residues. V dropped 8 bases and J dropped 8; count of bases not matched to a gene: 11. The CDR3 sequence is CASEGATLGEKLFF. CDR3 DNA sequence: TGTGCCAGCGAGGGGGCCACCCTCGGAGAAAAACTGTTTTTT.

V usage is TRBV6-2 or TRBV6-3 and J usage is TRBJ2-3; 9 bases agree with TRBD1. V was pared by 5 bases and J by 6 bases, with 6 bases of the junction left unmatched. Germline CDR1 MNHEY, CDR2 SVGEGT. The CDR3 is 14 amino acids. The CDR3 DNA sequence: TGTGCCAGCAGTCGGGACAGGGACAAGGATACGCAGTATTTT. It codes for CASSRDRDKDTQYF.

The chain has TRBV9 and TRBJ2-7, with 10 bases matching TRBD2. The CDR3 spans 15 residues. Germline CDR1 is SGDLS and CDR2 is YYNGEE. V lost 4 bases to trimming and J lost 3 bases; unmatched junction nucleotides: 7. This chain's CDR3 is CASSLGLATDYEQYF. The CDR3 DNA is TGTGCCAGCAGCCTGGGACTAGCGACCGACTACGAGCAGTACTTC.

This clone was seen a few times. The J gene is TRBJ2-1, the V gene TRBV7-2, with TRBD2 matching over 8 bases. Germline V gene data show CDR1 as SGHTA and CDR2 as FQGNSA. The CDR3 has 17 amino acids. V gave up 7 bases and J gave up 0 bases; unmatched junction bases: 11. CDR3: CASTLGLAPSSYNEQFF. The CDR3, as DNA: TGTGCCAGCACCCTAGGACTAGCACCGAGCTCCTACAATGAGCAGTTCTTC. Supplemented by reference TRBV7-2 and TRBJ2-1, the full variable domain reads GAGVSQSPSNKVTEKGKDVELRCDPISGHTALYWYRQSLGQGLEFLIYFQGNSAPDKSGLPSDRFSAERTGGSVSTLTIQRTQQEDSAVYLCASTLGLAPSSYNEQFFGPGTRLTVL.

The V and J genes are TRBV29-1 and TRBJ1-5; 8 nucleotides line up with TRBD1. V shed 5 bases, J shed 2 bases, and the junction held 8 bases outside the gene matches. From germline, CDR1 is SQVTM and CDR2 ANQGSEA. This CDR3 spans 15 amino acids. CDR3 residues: CSVLSTGDGNQPQHF. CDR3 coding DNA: TGCAGCGTTCTCTCGACAGGGGACGGCAATCAGCCCCAGCATTTT.

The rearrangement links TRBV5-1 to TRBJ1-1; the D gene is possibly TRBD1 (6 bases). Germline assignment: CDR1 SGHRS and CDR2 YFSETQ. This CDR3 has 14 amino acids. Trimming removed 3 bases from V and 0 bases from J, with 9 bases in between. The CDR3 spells CASSSGQLNTEAFF. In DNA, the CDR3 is TGCGCCAGCAGCTCGGGACAACTGAACACTGAAGCTTTCTTT.

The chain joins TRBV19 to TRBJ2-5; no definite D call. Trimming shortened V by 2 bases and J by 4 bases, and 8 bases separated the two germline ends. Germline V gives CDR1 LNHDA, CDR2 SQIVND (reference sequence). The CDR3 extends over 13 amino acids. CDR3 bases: TGTGCCAGTAGTATAAACTTGAGAGAGACCCAGTACTTC. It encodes CASSINLRETQYF. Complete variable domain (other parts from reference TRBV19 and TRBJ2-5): DGGITQSPKYLFRKEGQNVTLSCEQNLNHDAMYWYRQDPGQGLRLIYYSQIVNDFQKGDIAEGYSVSREKKESFPLTVTSAQKNPTAFYLCASSINLRETQYFGPGTRLLVL.

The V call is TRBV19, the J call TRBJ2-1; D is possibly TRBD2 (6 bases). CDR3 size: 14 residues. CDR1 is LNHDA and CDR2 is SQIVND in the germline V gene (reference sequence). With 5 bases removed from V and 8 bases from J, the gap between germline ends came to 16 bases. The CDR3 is CASSPGTGLYEQFF. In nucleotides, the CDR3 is TGTGCCAGTAGTCCCGGGACTGGTCTCTATGAGCAGTTCTTC. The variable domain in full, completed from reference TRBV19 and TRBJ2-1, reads DGGITQSPKYLFRKEGQNVTLSCEQNLNHDAMYWYRQDPGQGLRLIYYSQIVNDFQKGDIAEGYSVSREKKESFPLTVTSAQKNPTAFYLCASSPGTGLYEQFFGPGTRLTVL.

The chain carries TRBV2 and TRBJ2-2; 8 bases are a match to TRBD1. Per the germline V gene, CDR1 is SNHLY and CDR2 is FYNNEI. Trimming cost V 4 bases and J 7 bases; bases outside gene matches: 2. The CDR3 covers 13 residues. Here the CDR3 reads CASSAGGIGELFF. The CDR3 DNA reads TGTGCCAGCAGTGCAGGGGGCATCGGGGAGCTGTTTTTT.

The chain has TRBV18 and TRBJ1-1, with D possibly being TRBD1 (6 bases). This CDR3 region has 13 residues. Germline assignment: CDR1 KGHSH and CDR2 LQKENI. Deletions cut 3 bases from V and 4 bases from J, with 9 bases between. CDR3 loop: CASSPGTPTEAFF. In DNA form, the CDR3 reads TGTGCCAGCTCACCTGGGACACCCACTGAAGCTTTCTTT.

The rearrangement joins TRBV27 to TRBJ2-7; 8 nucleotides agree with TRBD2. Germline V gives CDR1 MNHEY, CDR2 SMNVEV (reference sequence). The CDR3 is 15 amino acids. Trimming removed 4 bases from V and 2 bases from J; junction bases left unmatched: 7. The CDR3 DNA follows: TGTGCCAGCAGTTGGTCGGGGACTAGGACCTACGAGCAGTACTTC. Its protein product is CASSWSGTRTYEQYF.

The CDR3 loop is CASSFLDRGNTGELFF. CDR3 DNA: TGTGCCAGCAGTTTCTTGGACAGGGGTAACACCGGGGAGCTGTTTTTT. The chain has TRBV28 and TRBJ2-2; 9 bases match TRBD1. The V gene's germline CDR1 is MDHEN and CDR2 SYDVKM. The J segment lost 2 bases and the V segment lost 3 bases, leaving 4 bases of the junction unmatched. The length of the CDR3 is 16 residues.

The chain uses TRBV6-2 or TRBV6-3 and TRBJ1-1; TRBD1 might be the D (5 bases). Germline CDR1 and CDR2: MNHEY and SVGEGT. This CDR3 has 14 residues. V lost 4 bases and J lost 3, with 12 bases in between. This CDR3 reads CASSFGGGDTEAFF. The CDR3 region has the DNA TGTGCCAGCAGTTTTGGGGGAGGGGACACTGAAGCTTTCTTT.